These T cell receptor beta chains were read from a single sample in a study of T cell clusters in autoimmune cytopenias. TCRdb re-called the multiplex PCR reads and gives one entry per CDR3 protein, without DNA. The sample table sets out around 2,000 distinct CDR3 sequences. These sequences were also reported in another study, on T cell repertoires in aging, cancer and after chemotherapy.

The sequenced sample consisted of peripheral blood. The receptor source for this set is a human donor with an autoimmune cytopenia or autoimmune hepatitis (not recorded which). Each CDR3 is given with its conserved first and last residue. Each record gives: CDR3 length, clone size, V gene, J gene, CDR3 protein. Some rows have no size entry. The others give once, few or many, or a class for an expanded clone.

length: 18
size: NA
V: TRBV24-1
J: TRBJ2-2
CDR3: CATSDGTPAWENTGELFF

length: 16
size: NA
V: TRBV12-3/TRBV12-4
J: TRBJ1-1
CDR3: CASSSSDRGRNTEAFF

length: 16
size: medium-sized
V: TRBV15
J: TRBJ2-2
CDR3: CATSSGGNANTGELFF

length: 16
size: NA
V: TRBV5-4
J: TRBJ2-1
CDR3: CASSGDREFWNNEQFF

length: 14
size: medium-sized
V: TRBV27
J: TRBJ2-7
CDR3: CASSLTRSSYEQYF

length: 16
size: NA
V: TRBV20-1
J: TRBJ2-3
CDR3: CSARDRVLESTDTQYF

length: 14
size: medium-sized
V: TRBV6-5
J: TRBJ2-7
CDR3: CASKGAGGPYEQYF

length: 14
size: NA
V: TRBV5-1
J: TRBJ2-3
CDR3: CASSTRGITDTQYF

length: 13
size: medium-sized
V: TRBV12-3/TRBV12-4
J: TRBJ2-3
CDR3: CASSFKGADTQYF

length: 14
size: medium-sized
V: TRBV6-5
J: TRBJ2-7
CDR3: CASRSPGRPYEQYF

length: 13
size: NA
V: TRBV10-3
J: TRBJ2-6
CDR3: CAIAGSGANVLTF

length: 18
size: medium-sized
V: TRBV27
J: TRBJ2-6
CDR3: CASSFTGRKSSGANVLTF

length: 14
size: medium-sized
V: TRBV11-3
J: TRBJ1-2
CDR3: CASSSGRSDYGYTF

length: 13
size: NA
V: TRBV6-1
J: TRBJ1-5
CDR3: CASSADEVQPQHF

length: 13
size: NA
V: TRBV5-1
J: TRBJ1-6
CDR3: CASSPERDSPLHF

length: 13
size: medium-sized
V: TRBV13
J: TRBJ2-2
CDR3: CASSWYTAGELFF

length: 16
size: NA
V: TRBV15
J: TRBJ1-3
CDR3: CATSPGPGGQRNTIYF

length: 14
size: medium-sized
V: TRBV27
J: TRBJ2-1
CDR3: CASNKRTGFDEQFF

length: 16
size: medium-sized
V: TRBV5-6
J: TRBJ2-2
CDR3: CASTWSQREGTGELFF

length: 13
size: NA
V: TRBV6-5
J: TRBJ1-2
CDR3: CASSYIGSMRYTF

length: 15
size: medium-sized
V: TRBV27
J: TRBJ2-7
CDR3: CASSLLGTGAGEQYF

length: 14
size: NA
V: TRBV6-5
J: TRBJ1-2
CDR3: CASRPTGLSYGYTF

length: 14
size: NA
V: TRBV5-1
J: TRBJ1-1
CDR3: CASSPDGSNTEAFF

length: 14
size: NA
V: TRBV6-1
J: TRBJ2-5
CDR3: CASSELGFQETQYF

length: 13
size: medium-sized
V: TRBV19
J: TRBJ1-2
CDR3: CASSTGHASGYTF

length: 14
size: NA
V: TRBV5-6
J: TRBJ1-5
CDR3: CASSLRQGNQPQHF

length: 14
size: NA
V: TRBV10-3
J: TRBJ2-3
CDR3: CAIRRDSSTDTQYF

length: 13
size: NA
V: TRBV18
J: TRBJ1-1
CDR3: CASSSEMNTEAFF

length: 13
size: NA
V: TRBV10-3
J: TRBJ1-1
CDR3: CAISLGANTEAFF

length: 17
size: medium-sized
V: TRBV27
J: TRBJ2-3
CDR3: CASSPPGLAEPTDTQYF

length: 16
size: NA
V: TRBV11-3
J: TRBJ2-2
CDR3: CASSPLAGGRSGELFF

length: 16
size: NA
V: TRBV18
J: TRBJ1-6
CDR3: CASSLREAAYNSPLHF

length: 13
size: NA
V: TRBV13
J: TRBJ1-6
CDR3: CASSRTDNSPLHF

length: 14
size: NA
V: TRBV14
J: TRBJ2-7
CDR3: CASRPPGQGYEQYF

length: 14
size: medium-sized
V: TRBV27
J: TRBJ2-2
CDR3: CASSPTGPGGELFF

length: 14
size: medium-sized
V: TRBV19
J: TRBJ2-2
CDR3: CASSFLAGTGELFF

length: 16
size: NA
V: TRBV10-3
J: TRBJ2-7
CDR3: CAISEATRGHGYEQYF

length: 15
size: NA
V: TRBV6-5
J: TRBJ1-1
CDR3: CASSSGGAGNTEAFF

length: 14
size: medium-sized
V: TRBV15
J: TRBJ2-2
CDR3: CATSRDPRAGELFF

length: 15
size: NA
V: TRBV27
J: TRBJ1-2
CDR3: CASSLSSRLGYGYTF

length: 13
size: NA
V: TRBV27
J: TRBJ1-1
CDR3: CASSLRGSTEAFF

length: 15
size: NA
V: TRBV19
J: TRBJ1-5
CDR3: CASSIGVGFNQPQHF

length: 16
size: large
V: TRBV11-3
J: TRBJ2-3
CDR3: CASSKGGTGLTDTQYF

length: 13
size: NA
V: TRBV27
J: TRBJ1-1
CDR3: CASSLQGRTEAFF

length: 14
size: NA
V: TRBV5-4
J: TRBJ2-7
CDR3: CASSLFSVGFEQYF

length: 15
size: NA
V: TRBV6-5
J: TRBJ2-7
CDR3: CASSELAGGPSEQYF

length: 14
size: NA
V: TRBV6-5
J: TRBJ1-1
CDR3: CASKTRGMNTEAFF

length: 13
size: NA
V: TRBV18
J: TRBJ2-5
CDR3: CASSREVGETQYF

length: 14
size: NA
V: TRBV5-4
J: TRBJ2-5
CDR3: CASRSGGRQETQYF

length: 13
size: medium-sized
V: TRBV29-1
J: TRBJ1-2
CDR3: CSARGGVRHGYTF

length: 14
size: NA
V: TRBV6-5
J: TRBJ1-6
CDR3: CASSRQGNNSPLHF

length: 18
size: medium-sized
V: TRBV19
J: TRBJ2-4
CDR3: CASSPTRTSGIAKNIQYF

length: 17
size: NA
V: TRBV27
J: TRBJ2-6
CDR3: CASSPKVGRSGANVLTF

length: 15
size: NA
V: TRBV5-1
J: TRBJ1-4
CDR3: CASSTRTERPEKLFF

length: 14
size: NA
V: TRBV5-8
J: TRBJ2-1
CDR3: CASSFRTGGVEQFF